This TCR beta chain was documented in a study of cytomegalovirus exposure and HLA in healthy donors (dated by TCRdb to the late 2010s). About the full investigation: According to an earlier analysis of 450 to 650 of the donors, roughly 180 million T cells yielded 90 million to 140 million unique TCR beta sequences and around 280 Gb of sequence data. In an earlier analysis of 550 to 700 of the donors, high-throughput TCR beta sequencing was used to judge whether each TCR beta V gene segment behaved as functional or pseudogenic. Class I and class II HLA loci were covered by the typing at four-digit resolution. To study patterns of TCR occurrence, a later analysis re-analyzed previously published TCR beta repertoires from around 700 donors and added high-resolution HLA genotyping. On average, around 240,000 unique TCR beta nucleotide sequences were sequenced per donor among 398 genotyped donors of the cohort, with 15% to 20% of those sequences being non-productive. Rather than using new phenotypic data, the later analysis identified candidate immune exposures from TCR beta sequences and from how often those sequences occurred across donors. Alongside the repertoire data, information on donor age, sex, ethnicity and CMV serostatus was compiled. All discovery cohort repertoires had been generated using a single sequencing platform. The study used immunosequencing to profile the T cell repertoires of 666 subjects and linked those repertoires to cytomegalovirus serostatus. Genome-wide SNP genotypes for about 60% of the roughly 670 donors were used in a later genetic analysis, which treated that subset as a discovery cohort. The number of donors typed differed by locus, with about 629-640 for A, B, C, DRB1 and DQB1, over 500 for DQA1, approximately 570 for DPA1, and around 450 for DPB1. High-throughput TCR immunosequencing, statistical association of individual TCRs with disease status, and machine learning were combined to predict cytomegalovirus infection status. About 5 DR-DQ haplotypes were handled as single units for association and clustering, since linkage in the cohort was strong. The study aimed to test whether signatures of past pathogen exposure could be identified by cataloging public T cell receptors. An early release that covered about 600 HLA-typed donors contained approximately 300 gigabases of sequencing data and about 84 million unique TCR sequences. The genetic ancestry cluster associated with self-reported Caucasian donors included approximately 85% of the roughly 400 genotyped donors. A separate validation cohort of over 95 different subjects was used in addition to the roughly 670-subject first cohort.

After removal of 6 bases from V and 0 bases from J, the junction retains 5 bases not matched to a gene. The germline V gene specifies SQVTM as CDR1 and ANQGSEA as CDR2. The CDR3 runs 13 amino acids, cysteine and phenylalanine included. Only the CDR3 DNA stays, 39 bases, in frame from base 1. Findings and caveats that apply to the study as a whole: This cohort had only TCR beta chains sequenced, and the lack of alpha or paired-chain data limited which features could be detected. Three of the identified cytomegalovirus-associated TCR beta chains were confirmed in vitro to be specific for cytomegalovirus antigens. A further reported finding was that TCR beta sequences accurately predicted the HLA-A and HLA-B alleles for most subjects in the first cohort. A cluster of highly shared sequence variants was judged likely to represent a technical artifact of the sequencing pipeline. V-gene and J-gene trimming of TCR beta chains was associated with a missense DCLRE1C variant in a later genetic analysis, and the association was replicated in an independent cohort. A later analysis reported that several top co-occurrence clusters appeared linked to parvovirus B19, influenza, CMV and Epstein-Barr virus. When HLA alleles, especially DR and DQ, strongly co-occurred, attributing TCR associations to individual alleles was difficult. A later analysis found that most CMV-associated TCR beta chains appeared HLA-restricted, with HLA associations seemingly driven largely by CMV exposure. The classifier was reported to diagnose cytomegalovirus status with high specificity and sensitivity in both the original cohort and the validation cohort. The 87-base-pair reads could not distinguish some IMGT-functional V segments, including TRBV6-2 and TRBV6-3, so those segments were excluded. The only immune exposure information available for the cohort was CMV serostatus. Linkage disequilibrium might explain the correlated functional status among segregating V segments, but an unknown experimental factor could not be excluded. At a false discovery rate of 0.05, a later analysis linked some 17,000 TCR beta sequences to specific HLA alleles. Most TCR sequences were observed very rarely across donors, whereas some public TCRs were present in many individuals. An earlier analysis of approximately 600 of the donors showed that most TCR beta V segments appeared in productive rearrangements either about 87% or about 30% of the time, which broadly matched IMGT annotations. The earlier analysis of 587 of the donors excluded over 15 rarely observed V segments, including chromosome 9 orphons, because counts were too low. Because some donors lacked HLA typing at each locus, the association tests relied only on the typed subset. A later analysis found that HLA-associated TCR beta chains were more clonally expanded and had lower generation probabilities than equally common non-associated chains. The study listed approximately 150 TCR beta chains as associated with cytomegalovirus. In a later analysis, TCR association rates were found to vary across HLA loci, with the most associated TCRs seen for DRB1 alleles and the fewest for HLA-C alleles. The presence/absence analyses assumed that sequencing depth was roughly uniform across donors, and that assumption may not be true. It was suggested by the authors that the approach could potentially be generalized to other disease states and immunological phenotypes. A later genetic analysis reported fewer N-insertions in productive TCRs among donors in an Asian-associated ancestry cluster than the 666-donor mean.

Comments on this clone: No antigen is known for it. Base quality data are lacking; no much larger clone is found one base away.

Library method: the immunoSEQ multiplex PCR assay. For the multiplex PCR, a mixture combining 60 forward primers for TCR Vbeta segments and 13 reverse primers for TCR Jbeta segments was used. Amplification of the CDR3 region of rearranged TCR beta genes was performed with a multiplex PCR assay on genomic DNA. On the Illumina HiSeq System, the amplified TCR beta libraries were sequenced as 87-base-pair reads. Per the authors' processing: In a later analysis, 70 million to 95 million unique TCR beta chains were counted across the 500 to 850 repertoires, and roughly 11 million of these chains were shared by at least two donors. A nearest-neighbor algorithm error-corrected the raw reads and collapsed the reads into unique sequences, merging closely related sequences to remove PCR and sequencing errors. CDR3 sequences were aligned to IMGT reference sequences to assign V, D and J gene segments. For a sequence to be retained, a match of at least six nucleotides to both a V gene segment and a J gene segment was required. Rearrangements were classified as productive when the CDR3 lacked stop codons and remained in frame with V and J, and all other rearrangements were classified as non-productive. CDR3 was defined by IMGT convention, running from the second conserved V-encoded cysteine to the conserved J-encoded phenylalanine. The earlier analysis of about 500 of the donors excluded sequences that lacked an unambiguous match to a single V gene segment. An earlier analysis of 587 of the donors called V segments functional above 56.7% productive rearrangements and segregating when the between-donor standard deviation exceeded 5%. A statistical classification framework was built for diagnosing cytomegalovirus status from the catalog of TCR beta chain sequences. In a later analysis, TCR nucleotide sequences were compared against IMGT/GENE-DB human TR gene sequences so that V and J genes could be assigned. Using the TCRdist pipeline, a later analysis assigned CDR3 sequences along with most-parsimonious VDJ recombination scenarios. In a later analysis, each TCR beta chain was defined by its CDR3 amino acid sequence together with its V-gene family, and reads lacking a unique V-gene family were excluded. A later analysis removed 450 to 600 highly shared, low-generation-probability nucleotide sequences to deal with suspected cross-contamination and a sequencing artifact. In a later analysis, a clonal expansion index was calculated for each public chain from normalized within-repertoire ranks of inferred template counts. A later analysis computed generation probabilities with a VDJ recombination model fitted to out-of-frame rearrangements, and checked the results against IGoR. In a later analysis, hypergeometric tests were used to score TCR-TCR, TCR-HLA and TCR-CMV co-occurrence, with a repertoire-size bias correction applied to TCR pairs. A later analysis estimated false discovery rates by permuting HLA or CMV assignments 20 times. In a later analysis, co-occurring TCRs were grouped using DBSCAN, with TCRdist sequence similarity added in when clustering inside HLA-allele-positive subsets. Repertoires with fewer than 30,000 or more than 120,000 public chains were left out of co-occurrence clustering, as were about five repertoires with anomalous nucleotide sharing. Drawn from immuneACCESS, this table holds only the in-frame rearrangements with V and J called that TCRdb kept. Clones are partly lost; checked studies trace under half to an unresolved V gene and leave the rest unexplained. From that table come the V and J calls and clone size; the DNA was used to work out D and trimming. The sample data list some 130,000 clones, and 77% of these were observed just once. The ten largest clones capture around 2% of the sample.

The cohort consisted of 666 healthy bone marrow donors. At the time of sampling, every cohort member was nominally healthy, though immune exposures that went unrecorded were likely present. The donor was CMV seronegative and belonged to the group of several hundred seronegative cohort members. A peripheral blood sample was provided by each donor, and peripheral blood mononuclear cells were used for TCR beta sequencing. The Qiagen DNeasy Blood Extraction Kit was used to extract genomic DNA from the blood cell samples. The chain links TRBV29-1 with TRBJ2-7; 7 of the junction bases match TRBD1. The receptor comes from a man younger than 45 in good health and CMV-seronegative. Sequencing was performed on PBMCs. DNA sequence: TGCAGCGTAAGACAGGGTACCTCCTACGAGCAGTACTTC. Translated, this gives CSVRQGTSYEQYF.